The clone carrying this T cell receptor beta chain occurred a few times. Its target is not known. Individual cDNA molecules in this library carried unique molecular identifiers. TCRdb analysed the RACE reads with MiXCR anew, one entry per CDR3 protein. The sample lists some 38,000 distinct CDR3 sequences, 5.5% to 7.5% occurring once. Time point denoted: patch test 1, 2 weeks after DPC sensitization. Treatment denoted: therapeutic diphenylcyclopropenone sensitization with weekly scalp DPC. Unfractionated whole blood yielded total RNA. This entry is derived from a study of human T cells and chemical hapten exposure. Findings of the study overall: TCRs at high frequency, those above 1 in 1000, did not change with DPC sensitization.

This CDR3 region has 11 residues. Looked up from germline, CDR1 is LGHDT and CDR2 is YNNKEL (reference sequence). Trimming took 5 bases from V and 5 from J, leaving 6 bases between them. The sample was whole blood, taken in connection with sensitization to the hapten diphenylcyclopropenone (DPC). The origin of this receptor is a woman in her 30s with alopecia areata. Some clones in this sample may be carry-over from other donors' samples. The chain has TRBV3-1 and TRBJ2-5; no firm D call. The CDR3 region has the DNA TGTGCCAGCAGCGCAGCGGAGACCCAGTACTTC. Translated: CASSAAETQYF.